This is a list of T cell receptor beta chains from one sample in a study of blood T cell repertoires in COVID-19. Assay: immunoSEQ multiplex PCR; the TCRdb copy retains only in-frame clones and omits some. The sample includes approximately 330,000 clones, roughly 87% of them seen just once. The specimen was peripheral blood. All receptors come from a man aged 30 to 45 with COVID-19, enrolled during active disease. Each CDR3 is given with its conserved first and last residue. The D gene is left open where the match is weak. Rows may omit the clone size; those that give it use once, few, many or a size class.

clone_size d_call j_call v_call cdr3_nt cdr3_aa
once - TRBJ2-4 TRBV19 TGTGCCAGTAGTATAAGAACACAAAACATTCAGTACTTC CASSIRTQNIQYF
- - TRBJ2-1 TRBV4-1 TGCGCCAGCAGCCAAAGGAGTTCCACGAGCTCCTACAATGAGCAGTTCTTC CASSQRSSTSSYNEQFF
- - TRBJ1-3 TRBV7-8 TGTGCCAGCAGCTCCATGATGAGCTCTGGAAACACCATATATTTT CASSSMMSSGNTIYF
- - TRBJ2-7 TRBV10-3 TGTGCCATCAGTGAGTCGGAGGTAGGCAGTCCCTACGAGCAGTACTTC CAISESEVGSPYEQYF
- - TRBJ1-1 TRBV5-1 TGCGCCAGCAGCGGGAACTTGGGACAAATGAACACTGAAGCTTTCTTT CASSGNLGQMNTEAFF
- TRBD2 TRBJ2-7 TRBV9 TGTGCCAGCAGCTCGACCGGGACTAGCGGGACGGACGAGCAGTACTTC CASSSTGTSGTDEQYF
- TRBD2 TRBJ2-5 TRBV6-4 TGTGCCAGCAGTGAGGGTAGCGGGGGGCTCGAGACCCAGTACTTC CASSEGSGGLETQYF
- - TRBJ2-3 TRBV7-9 TGTGCCAGCAGCTTAGGAGCGTTTACTAGCACAGATACGCAGTATTTT CASSLGAFTSTDTQYF
- TRBD1 TRBJ1-5 TRBV6-5 TGTGCCAGCAGTAGACAGGGGGCGGATGGCCAGCCCCAGCATTTT CASSRQGADGQPQHF
- TRBD1 TRBJ2-6 TRBV29-1 TGCAGCGTGGAAACAGGGGCTGGGGCCAACGTCCTGACTTTC CSVETGAGANVLTF
once TRBD1 TRBJ2-2 TRBV19 TGTGCCAGTAGTATGTGGACAGGGGGCGCGATAGACGGGGAGCTGTTTTTT CASSMWTGGAIDGELFF
- - TRBJ1-1 TRBV15 TGTGCCACCAGCATATATCTGAACACTGAAGCTTTCTTT CATSIYLNTEAFF
- TRBD1 TRBJ2-7 TRBV5-4 TGTGCCAGCAGTCGGGGACAGTACGAGCAGTACTTC CASSRGQYEQYF
few - TRBJ2-3 TRBV27 TGTGCCAGCACCGCGGGCTTTGTTCGCACAGATACGCAGTATTTT CASTAGFVRTDTQYF
many - TRBJ2-6 TRBV6-2/TRBV6-3 TGTGCCAGCAGTTATACTAGCTCTGGGGCCAACGTCCTGACTTTC CASSYTSSGANVLTF
- TRBD1 TRBJ2-5 TRBV30 TGTGCCTGGAGCTACGGACAGGGGACCCAAGAGACCCAGTACTTC CAWSYGQGTQETQYF
- TRBD1 TRBJ1-2 TRBV10-3 TGTGCCATCAGGGACGGGACAGGGTTCGACTATGGCTACACCTTC CAIRDGTGFDYGYTF
- TRBD2 TRBJ2-1 TRBV5-1 TGCGCCAGCAGCTTGGGACTAGCGGGAGCTCGGAGTGAGCAGTTCTTC CASSLGLAGARSEQFF
- - TRBJ1-1 TRBV7-8 TGTGCCAGCAGCCAGCGGACTGAAGCTTTCTTT CASSQRTEAFF
- - TRBJ1-5 TRBV28 TGTGCCAGCAGTCGTCGCAGCGATGGTCAGCCCCAGCATTTT CASSRRSDGQPQHF
- TRBD2 TRBJ2-7 TRBV7-2 TGTGCCAGCAGCGCCATCTTAGCGGGAGTAGGGTACGAGCAGTACTTC CASSAILAGVGYEQYF
- - TRBJ2-3 TRBV10-2 TGCGCCAGCAGTGGTGGCAGGCCGGAAGATACGCAGTATTTT CASSGGRPEDTQYF
- - TRBJ1-5 TRBV4-1 TGCGCCAGCAGCCAAGAATTGATCAGGGGTAATCAGCCCCAGCATTTT CASSQELIRGNQPQHF
- - TRBJ2-1 TRBV27 TGTGCCAGCAGTTTAGGGGCAGGGGAGTTCTTC CASSLGAGEFF
- TRBD1 TRBJ2-2 TRBV24-1 TGTGCCACGGAGACAGGACAGGACACCGGGGAGCTGTTTTTT CATETGQDTGELFF
- - TRBJ2-1 TRBV11-2 TGTGCCAGCAGCTTACCGGGAGTAGGGTACAATGAGCAGTTCTTC CASSLPGVGYNEQFF
- - TRBJ1-2 TRBV6-5 TGTGCCAGCAGGGGAAAACAGGGTATATATGGCTACACCTTC CASRGKQGIYGYTF
once TRBD1 TRBJ2-1 TRBV19 TGTGCCACCAAGAAGGGGGCGGGACAGGGATTTTACAATGAGCAGTTCTTC CATKKGAGQGFYNEQFF
- TRBD2 TRBJ2-3 TRBV27 TGTGCCAGCAGTGTAACACTAGCGGGAGGGCCTATCTTCACAGATACGCAGTATTTT CASSVTLAGGPIFTDTQYF
- - TRBJ2-7 TRBV28 TGTGCCAGCAGTTTACAGATATACGAGCAGTACTTC CASSLQIYEQYF
once TRBD1 TRBJ1-1 TRBV7-3 TGTGCCAGCAGAGACAGGGATTCGGGTGAAGCTTTCTTT CASRDRDSGEAFF
- TRBD1 TRBJ1-1 TRBV7-2 TGTGCCAGCAGCCCCCACCCTGGACAGGGGACCACTGAAGCTTTCTTT CASSPHPGQGTTEAFF
- TRBD2 TRBJ2-1 TRBV7-2 TGTGCCAGCAGCTTTCATAAGGGACTAGCGAACAATGAGCAGTTCTTC CASSFHKGLANNEQFF
- - TRBJ1-6 TRBV3-1/TRBV3-2 TGTGCCAGCAGCCTGTGGACAGATAATAATTCACCCCTCCACTTT CASSLWTDNNSPLHF
- TRBD1 TRBJ2-3 TRBV5-4 TGTGCCAGCACCACGGGACAGCACACAGATACGCAGTATTTT CASTTGQHTDTQYF
- - TRBJ2-6 TRBV6-2/TRBV6-3 TGTGCCAGCAGTTACGGGGGGTACTATGGGGCCAACGTCCTGACTTTC CASSYGGYYGANVLTF
once TRBD2 TRBJ2-1 TRBV2 TGTGCCAGCAGTGCAGTACTAGCGGGAGACCATGAGCAGTTCTTC CASSAVLAGDHEQFF
- TRBD1 TRBJ2-7 TRBV3-1/TRBV3-2 TGTGCCAGCAGGGGACAGGGCTCTTACGAGCAGTACTTC CASRGQGSYEQYF
- - TRBJ1-1 TRBV6-5 TGTGTCAGCACGAGGAGCCTGAACACTGAAGCTTTCTTT CVSTRSLNTEAFF
- TRBD2 TRBJ2-7 TRBV29-1 TGCAGCGTCGGACTAGCGGGGACCTACGAGCAGTACTTC CSVGLAGTYEQYF
- - TRBJ1-1 TRBV6-2/TRBV6-3 TGTGCCAGCAGTTACGTCGTGTACACTGAAGCTTTCTTT CASSYVVYTEAFF
- - TRBJ1-2 TRBV3-1/TRBV3-2 TGTGCCAGCAGCCAAGTGTTACGGTCTTATGGCTACACCTTC CASSQVLRSYGYTF
- TRBD2 TRBJ2-1 TRBV6-5 TGTGCCAGCAGAGTACTAGCGGGATGGAATGAGCAGTTCTTC CASRVLAGWNEQFF
once TRBD2 TRBJ2-7 TRBV13 TGTGCCAGCAGCCTTTTAGCGGGAGGGCCTAACGAGCAGTACTTC CASSLLAGGPNEQYF
- TRBD1 TRBJ2-2 TRBV9 TGTGCCAGCAGCGTTCAACCGGGACAGGGGGGTGGGGAGCTGTTTTTT CASSVQPGQGGGELFF
- - TRBJ2-7 TRBV28 TGTGCCAGCAGCACAGCTACCTACGAGCAGTACTTC CASSTATYEQYF
- - TRBJ2-1 TRBV10-1 TGCGCCAGCAGTAAAACTAGGGTAAATGAGCAGTTCTTC CASSKTRVNEQFF